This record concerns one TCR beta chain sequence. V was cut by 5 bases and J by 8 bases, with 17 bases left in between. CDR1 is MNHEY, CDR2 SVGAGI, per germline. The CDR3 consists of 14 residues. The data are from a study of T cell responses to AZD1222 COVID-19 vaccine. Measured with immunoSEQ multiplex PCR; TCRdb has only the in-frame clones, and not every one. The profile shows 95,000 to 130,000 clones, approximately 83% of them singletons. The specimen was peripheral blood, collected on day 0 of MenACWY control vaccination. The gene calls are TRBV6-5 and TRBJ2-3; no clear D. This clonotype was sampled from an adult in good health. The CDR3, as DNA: TGTGCCAGCAGTAGAGCGACTTCGCCGGGTACGCAGTATTTT. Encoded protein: CASSRATSPGTQYF.